Sequencing of this T cell receptor (beta chain) was carried out in a study of control samples from healthy donors and cancer patients. Generated by immunoSEQ multiplex PCR, the TCRdb table keeps only in-frame clones and is missing some. The sample includes around 55,000 clones, roughly 88% of them seen just once. The TCR was taken from a man in his forties or fifties in good health. The sample taken for sequencing was blood.

The CDR3 region has the DNA TGTGCCAGCAGTGAAGCGGCAGGATTTAACTATGGCTACACCTTC. It is translated as CASSEAAGFNYGYTF. This rearrangement joins TRBV6-1 to TRBJ1-2; no firm D call. The CDR3 is 15 amino acids. Between the trimmed V and J ends, which lost 0 bases and 1 base, there was a span of 9 bases. The germline V gene has CDR1 MNHNS and CDR2 SASEGT.